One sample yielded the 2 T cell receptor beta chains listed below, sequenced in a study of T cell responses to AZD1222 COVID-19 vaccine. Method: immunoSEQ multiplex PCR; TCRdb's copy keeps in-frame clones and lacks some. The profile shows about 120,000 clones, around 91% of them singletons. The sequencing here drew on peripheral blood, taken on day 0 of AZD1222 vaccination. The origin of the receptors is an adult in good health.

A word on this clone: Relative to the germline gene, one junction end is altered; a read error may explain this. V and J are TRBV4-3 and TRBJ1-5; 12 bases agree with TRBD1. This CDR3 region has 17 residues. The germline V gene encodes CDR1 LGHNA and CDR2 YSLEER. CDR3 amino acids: CASSQDIGTGGKQPQHF. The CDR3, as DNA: TGCGCCAGCAGCCAAGATATAGGGACAGGGGGCAAACAGCCCCAGCATTTT.

In DNA form, the CDR3 reads TGTGCCAGCAGTTTAATGGGGGGCATAAATGAAAAACTGTTTTTT. This encodes CASSLMGGINEKLFF. The chain recombines TRBV28 with TRBJ1-4; a possible D gene is TRBD1 (6 bases). Trimming pared 2 bases from V and 5 bases from J, leaving 12 bases between. From germline, CDR1 is MDHEN and CDR2 SYDVKM. The CDR3 length is 15 residues.